A selection of T cell receptor beta chains follows, all from one sample in a study of neoadjuvant anti-PD-1 for oral cavity cancer. Generated by immunoSEQ multiplex PCR, the TCRdb table keeps only in-frame clones and is missing some. The sample lists 14,000 or so clones, about 77% occurring once. The sample consisted of PBMCs, taken after nivolumab (anti-PD-1) treatment. The receptors were sampled from a person aged 35 to 85 with oral cavity squamous cell carcinoma. The CDR3 runs from the conserved cysteine through the conserved F or W. A D gene is named only where the DNA matches it firmly. Only some rows state a clone size, as once, few, many or a class for expanded clones.

d_call | j_call | clone_size | v_call | cdr3_nt | cdr3_aa
TRBD1 | TRBJ1-4 | - | TRBV7-9 | TGTGCCAGCACCTGGACAGGGGGCGAAAAACTGTTTTTT | CASTWTGGEKLFF
- | TRBJ2-7 | - | TRBV11-2 | TGTGCCAGCAGCTTAGGGGGTCAGACAAGACACGAGCAGTACTTC | CASSLGGQTRHEQYF
- | TRBJ1-1 | few | TRBV27 | TGTGCCAGGGGGAGGGGATGTACGAACACTGAAGCTTTCTTT | CARGRGCTNTEAFF
TRBD1 | TRBJ2-3 | - | TRBV5-4 | TGTGCCAGCAGAGACAGGGGGCGGACAGATACGCAGTATTTT | CASRDRGRTDTQYF
- | TRBJ2-1 | few | TRBV7-9 | TGTGCCAGCAGCTCCAGTCGGTCTTGGAGAGAGCAGTTCTTC | CASSSSRSWREQFF
- | TRBJ1-1 | few | TRBV30 | TGTGCTTGGAGGGTTATGACCACTGAAGCTTTCTTT | CAWRVMTTEAFF
- | TRBJ1-1 | - | TRBV9 | TGTGCCAGCAGCGTAGCCCAGGGTGAGATCATGAACACTGAAGCTTTCTTT | CASSVAQGEIMNTEAFF
TRBD1 | TRBJ1-2 | few | TRBV19 | TGTGCCAGTAGTATAGATTCACAGGGGAGAAGAGGCTACACCTTC | CASSIDSQGRRGYTF
- | TRBJ2-2 | few | TRBV9 | TGTGCCAGCAGCCTCCCTCCATTGGGGGTGCCGAACACCGGGGAGCTGTTTTTT | CASSLPPLGVPNTGELFF
- | TRBJ2-3 | - | TRBV14 | TGTGCCAGCAGCCGTTTCTGGGGGGCCCATGGCACAGATACGCAGTATTTT | CASSRFWGAHGTDTQYF
TRBD2 | TRBJ2-3 | - | TRBV2 | TGTGCCAGCAGTGAAGGCTTTTGGCGGGGGGGCAGCACAGATACGCAGTATTTT | CASSEGFWRGGSTDTQYF
- | TRBJ1-2 | - | TRBV30 | TGTGCCTGGAGTGTAGGACTGTCCTATGGCTACACCTTC | CAWSVGLSYGYTF
- | TRBJ1-4 | - | TRBV19 | TGTGCCAGTAAAAGAGGGCCACAACAGGCAGAACTGTTTTTT | CASKRGPQQAELFF
- | TRBJ2-2 | - | TRBV10-1 | TGCGCCAGCAGTGAGTCGTTTGCAGCGAACACCGGGGAGCTGTTTTTT | CASSESFAANTGELFF
TRBD1 | TRBJ1-1 | once | TRBV10-3 | TGTGCCATCAGTGGCAACAGGGGGCAGAAAAACACTGAAGCTTTCTTT | CAISGNRGQKNTEAFF
- | TRBJ1-1 | - | TRBV7-9 | TGTGCCAGCAGCTTACTAAGGACAGAAACTCTTCCGCTGAACACTGAAGCTTTCTTT | CASSLLRTETLPLNTEAFF
- | TRBJ2-7 | - | TRBV2 | TGTGCCAGCAGTGCTTCCTTTTCGCGGCACTACGAGCAGTACTTC | CASSASFSRHYEQYF
- | TRBJ2-7 | - | TRBV12-1 | TGTGCCAGCCGCAAGTCAACTTGGGGCCGGGAGAACAGCCGAGCCTACGAGCAGTACTTC | CASRKSTWGRENSRAYEQYF
- | TRBJ1-2 | - | TRBV10-3 | TGTGCCATCAGTGAGCTAGAAATGGAAGCATTTAACTATGGCTACACCTTC | CAISELEMEAFNYGYTF
TRBD1 | TRBJ1-2 | - | TRBV9 | TGTGCCAGCAGCGGTGGGGTTAAGGGGGCCGGTAACTATGGCTACACCTTC | CASSGGVKGAGNYGYTF
- | TRBJ2-7 | few | TRBV4-2 | TGTGCCAGCAGCCAAGATTACGGGAGCCACGAGCAGTACTTC | CASSQDYGSHEQYF
TRBD2 | TRBJ2-7 | - | TRBV5-1 | TGCGCCAGCAGCGGGGAAAGCGGCCGGGGGGGCTACGAGCAGTACTTC | CASSGESGRGGYEQYF
- | TRBJ2-1 | - | TRBV5-6 | TGTGCCAGCAGCTTGATGAATGAGCAGTTCTTC | CASSLMNEQFF
- | TRBJ1-1 | few | TRBV2 | TGTGCCAGCGCTGAGGGGATAACTAAAGCTTTCTTT | CASAEGITKAFF
- | TRBJ1-5 | - | TRBV2 | TGTGCCAGCAGATACAATCAGCCCCAGCATTTT | CASRYNQPQHF
- | TRBJ2-7 | - | TRBV4-1 | TGCGCCAGCAGCCAACTGGGCTACGAGCAGTACTTC | CASSQLGYEQYF
TRBD2 | TRBJ2-5 | - | TRBV5-1 | TGCGCCAGCAGCTTGGTGGCGGGGGGAGGAGAGACCCAGTACTTC | CASSLVAGGGETQYF
TRBD1 | TRBJ2-5 | - | TRBV5-4 | TGTGCCAGCAGCAACCGGGACAGCTCTGGTACCCAGTACTTC | CASSNRDSSGTQYF
- | TRBJ1-2 | - | TRBV30 | TGTGCCTGGAGTGTACTTGTGGGGTATGGCTACACCTTC | CAWSVLVGYGYTF
- | TRBJ1-1 | - | TRBV19 | TGTGCCAGTAGTTTTGGGGGGGGCAACACTGAAGCTTTCTTT | CASSFGGGNTEAFF
- | TRBJ2-2 | - | TRBV9 | TGTGCCAGCAGCGTCCTATTGAACACCGGGGAGCTGTTTTTT | CASSVLLNTGELFF
TRBD2 | TRBJ2-1 | - | TRBV5-1 | TGCGCCAGCAGCTTGGAAAAGGGACACTCAGGACTAGCGCCTTACAATGAGCAGTTCTTC | CASSLEKGHSGLAPYNEQFF
- | TRBJ1-2 | - | TRBV5-6 | TGTGCCAGCAGCTTGTTGGGCAGGGGAGAGGATGGCTACACCTTC | CASSLLGRGEDGYTF
TRBD2 | TRBJ2-2 | - | TRBV30 | TGTGCCTGGAGTGTACTAGCGCGGAACACCGGGGAGCTGTTTTTT | CAWSVLARNTGELFF
- | TRBJ2-6 | once | TRBV5-1 | TGCGCCAGCAGCTTGGGCGGCGCTGGGGCCAACGTCCTGACTTTC | CASSLGGAGANVLTF
- | TRBJ1-1 | - | TRBV5-6 | TGTGCCAGCAGCTTGAGTAGGGGTGAAGCTTTCTTT | CASSLSRGEAFF
- | TRBJ2-5 | - | TRBV6-1 | TGTGCCAGCAGTGGAACGGGACTTTGGGAGACCCAGTACTTC | CASSGTGLWETQYF
- | TRBJ2-5 | - | TRBV6-6 | TGTGCCAGCAGTTGGCCTAACTCAGGGGACCAAGAGACCCAGTACTTC | CASSWPNSGDQETQYF